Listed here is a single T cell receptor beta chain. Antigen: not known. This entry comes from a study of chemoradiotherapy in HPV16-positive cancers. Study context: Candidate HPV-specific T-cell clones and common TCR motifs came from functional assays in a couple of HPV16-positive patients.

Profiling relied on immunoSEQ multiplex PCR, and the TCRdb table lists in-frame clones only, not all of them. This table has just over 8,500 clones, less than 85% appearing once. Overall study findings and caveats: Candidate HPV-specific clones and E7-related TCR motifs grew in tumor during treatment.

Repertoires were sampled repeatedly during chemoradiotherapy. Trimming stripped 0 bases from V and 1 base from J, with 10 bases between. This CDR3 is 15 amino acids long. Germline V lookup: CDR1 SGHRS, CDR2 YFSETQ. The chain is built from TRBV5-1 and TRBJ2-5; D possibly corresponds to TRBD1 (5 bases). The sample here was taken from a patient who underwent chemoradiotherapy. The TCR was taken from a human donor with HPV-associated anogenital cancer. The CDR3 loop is CASSLEGARQETQYF. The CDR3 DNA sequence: TGCGCCAGCAGCTTGGAAGGGGCGCGCCAAGAGACCCAGTACTTC.